The 13 T cell receptor beta chains presented below share a single source sample, sequenced in a study of ipilimumab plus nivolumab after autologous stem cell transplantation. Produced via immunoSEQ multiplex PCR; TCRdb's table is partial and in-frame only. The table lists tens of thousands of clones, 83% of them singletons. This specimen was PBMCs, taken in a trial of ipilimumab plus nivolumab as post-transplant consolidation. The origin of the receptors is a male donor with diffuse large B-cell lymphoma.

The chain has TRBV2 and TRBJ2-6; D is undetermined. Trimming took off 4 bases at V and 0 bases at J, with 7 bases between the two ends. CDR3 length equals 15 residues. Germline loops: CDR1 SNHLY, CDR2 FYNNEI. DNA of the CDR3: TGTGCCAGCAGTGTACACAGCTCTGGGGCCAACGTCCTGACTTTC. Residues: CASSVHSSGANVLTF.

V is TRBV2 and J is TRBJ1-1; D is undetermined. Trimming shortened V by 2 bases and J by 2 bases, and 9 bases separated the two germline ends. Germline-derived CDR1 and CDR2 are SNHLY and FYNNEI. The CDR3 length is 14 residues. The CDR3 here is CASSESSGNTEAFF. CDR3 DNA: TGTGCCAGCAGTGAATCGTCGGGAAACACTGAAGCTTTCTTT.

This clone appeared a single time. The rearrangement uses TRBV2 and TRBJ2-7, with TRBD1 matching over 11 bases. Germline CDR1 is SNHLY and CDR2 is FYNNEI. V trimming: 2 bases; J trimming: 2 bases; junction bases outside the gene matches: 2. This CDR3 is built from 15 residues. CDR3 region: CASSETDRGPYEQYF. DNA of the CDR3: TGTGCCAGCAGTGAAACGGACAGGGGGCCCTACGAGCAGTACTTC.

The genes are TRBV5-4 and TRBJ2-1; D possibly matches TRBD1 or TRBD2 (5 bases each). V shed 5 bases and J shed 7 bases, with 22 bases lying between them. The germline V gene has CDR1 SGHNT and CDR2 YYREEE (reference sequence). The CDR3 covers 16 residues. The CDR3 spells CASSPPGRGGGNEQFF. Written as DNA, the CDR3 is TGTGCCAGCAGTCCCCCGGGGCGCGGAGGTGGAAATGAGCAGTTCTTC.

The chain uses TRBV4-3 and TRBJ2-1, with D possibly being TRBD1 (5 bases). The germline V gene encodes CDR1 LGHNA and CDR2 YSLEER. The CDR3 spans 14 residues. V dropped 2 bases and J dropped 9 bases, with 14 bases sitting between them. The chain's CDR3 is CASSQSSRAGEQFF. The CDR3 DNA is TGCGCCAGCAGCCAATCCTCCAGGGCAGGTGAGCAGTTCTTC.

V is TRBV6-5 and J is TRBJ1-2; D is unresolved. CDR1 and CDR2 from the germline V gene are MNHEY and SVGAGI. This CDR3 spans 15 amino acids. Trimming pared 4 bases from V and 0 bases from J, leaving 12 bases between. The DNA of the CDR3 is TGTGCCAGCAGTTCCCCCACGGGTACTAACTATGGCTACACCTTC. This sequence encodes CASSSPTGTNYGYTF.

Points on this clone: At one end, the junction sequence differs from germline, possibly due to a read error. The CDR3 DNA reads TGCGCCAGCACCTTGAACGGACTGATCTCTGGAAACACCATATATTTT. Translation gives CASTLNGLISGNTIYF. This rearrangement joins TRBV5-1 to TRBJ1-3; D not certain. CDR3 length: 16 residues. Germline CDR1 SGHRS, CDR2 YFSETQ.

The rearrangement joins TRBV19 to TRBJ2-5; maybe TRBD1 (6 bases). The assigned J gene may be wrong: the sequence end matches TRBJ2-7 better. Germline values: CDR1 LNHDA, CDR2 SQIVND (reference sequence). This CDR3 contains 14 residues. The CDR3 loop is CASKAWDTHYEQYF. The CDR3 coding sequence is TGTGCCAGTAAAGCGTGGGACACACACTACGAGCAGTACTTC.

The chain recombines TRBV18 with TRBJ1-1; D uncertain. Trimming cost V 5 bases and J 1 base, with 17 bases left between them. The CDR3 is 16 amino acids. CDR1 is KGHSH, CDR2 LQKENI, per germline. The chain's CDR3 is CASSFVAQPQNTEAFF. As DNA, the CDR3 is TGTGCCAGCTCATTCGTTGCACAGCCTCAGAACACTGAAGCTTTCTTT.

The genes are TRBV5-4 and TRBJ1-1; D remains ambiguous. The CDR3 consists of 13 residues. Trimming took 0 bases from V and 5 from J, leaving 8 bases between them. CDR1 and CDR2 (germline): SGHNT, YYREEE (reference sequence). The CDR3 here is CASSLGSWTEAFF. The CDR3 bases are TGTGCCAGCAGCTTGGGTTCATGGACTGAAGCTTTCTTT. Full variable domain (remainder filled in from reference TRBV5-4 and TRBJ1-1): ETGVTQSPTHLIKTRGQQVTLRCSSQSGHNTVSWYQQALGQGPQFIFQYYREEENGRGNFPPRFSGLQFPNYSSELNVNALELDDSALYLCASSLGSWTEAFFGQGTRLTVV.

The gene calls are TRBV12-5 and TRBJ2-5; the match to TRBD2 covers 13 bases. V was pared by 3 bases and J by 3 bases, with 1 base of the junction left unmatched. CDR3 size: 15 residues. Germline values: CDR1 LGHNT, CDR2 FRNRAP. This CDR3 reads CASGFGTSGEETQYF. In DNA, the CDR3 is TGTGCTAGTGGTTTTGGGACTAGCGGGGAAGAGACCCAGTACTTC.

This CDR3 is CASSNIRGTTEAFF. CDR3 nucleotides: TGTGCCAGCAGCAATATCAGGGGTACCACTGAAGCTTTCTTT. The V gene is TRBV5-8, the J gene TRBJ1-1, with a possible D match to TRBD1 (6 bases). The CDR3 spans 14 residues. Germline-derived CDR1 and CDR2 are SGHTS and YDEGEE. V lost 4 bases to trimming and J lost 4 bases, with 14 bases between them.

V usage is TRBV5-4 and J usage is TRBJ2-7; D uncertain. This CDR3 is 14 amino acids long. Germline assignment: CDR1 SGHNT and CDR2 YYREEE (reference sequence). V was pared by 4 bases and J by 2 bases, with 13 bases between. CDR3 loop: CASSRDTGPYEQYF. DNA of the CDR3: TGTGCCAGCAGCCGTGACACGGGCCCCTACGAGCAGTACTTC.